This T cell receptor beta chain is drawn from a study of Ad26.COV2.S vaccination and SARS-CoV-2 variants. General observations from the study: Spike-specific TCR breadth ran higher among vaccine recipients than placebo recipients.

Regarding this clone: The antigen is unknown.

Produced via immunoSEQ multiplex PCR; TCRdb's table is partial and in-frame only. The repertoire holds around 300,000 clones, with around nine tenths as singletons. The CDR3 consists of 13 residues. V gave up 5 bases and J gave up 7 bases; unmatched junction bases: 7. Germline V lookup: CDR1 SGHVS, CDR2 FQNEAQ. The sample's treatment: about 20 received Ad26.COV2.S at low or high dose, single or two shots; 5 received placebo; per-sample allocation not given. Material that was analyzed had been drawn on day 63 after the first vaccine or placebo injection. It was an adult aged 18-55 years in Boston who was the donor. The vaccine antigen was prefusion-stabilized Wuhan SARS-CoV-2 spike.

The starting material was peripheral blood, obtained in a trial of Ad26.COV2.S vaccine versus placebo. The sequence was obtained from a person aged 18-65 years who received the Ad26.COV2.S COVID-19 vaccine or a placebo. The V call is TRBV7-8, the J call TRBJ2-7; TRBD1 matches 8 bases. The CDR3, as DNA: TGTGCCAGCAGCACCCGGACAGGGAGAGAGCAGTACTTC. It codes for CASSTRTGREQYF.